The 23 T cell receptor beta chains given below trace back to one sample, sequenced in a study of cytomegalovirus exposure and HLA in healthy donors (dated by TCRdb to 2017 to 2019). The library was prepared using the immunoSEQ multiplex PCR assay. The multiplex PCR relied on a mix of 60 forward primers for TCR Vbeta segments and 13 reverse primers for TCR Jbeta segments. TCRdb's version of the immuneACCESS table is confined to in-frame rearrangements and falls short of the full clone set. An unresolved V gene accounts for under half of the shortfall where checked; the remainder is of unknown origin. For this sample there are some 140,000 clones; 60% to 75% appear just once. 2.8% of the sample goes to the ten largest clones. Input material: PBMCs. The receptors were gathered from a man between 18 and 35 years old in good health and CMV-seronegative.

This clone was seen a single time. CDR3 DNA: TGTGCCAGCAGCTTGGGGGCCTCCCCTGCCACAGATACGCAGTATTTT. Its protein product is CASSLGASPATDTQYF. This rearrangement joins TRBV5-4 to TRBJ2-3, with D hard to call. V gave up 0 bases and J gave up 2 bases, with 13 bases separating them. The CDR3 loop spans 16 amino acids. The germline CDR1 and CDR2 sequences are SGHNT and YYREEE (reference sequence).

This clone was found a few times. This chain connects TRBV15 to TRBJ1-2; 9 bases are shared with TRBD1. The CDR3 sequence is 13 residues long. With 1 base clipped from V and 8 bases from J, the junction kept 2 bases outside the gene matches. The germline gives CDR1 LNHNV, CDR2 YYDKDF (reference sequence). The CDR3 DNA follows: TGTGCCACCAGCAGAGGGGACAGGGCCGGCTACACCTTC. Residues: CATSRGDRAGYTF. Combining the CDR3 with reference TRBV15 and TRBJ1-2 gives the whole variable domain DAMVIQNPRYQVTQFGKPVTLSCSQTLNHNVMYWYQQKSSQAPKLLFHYYDKDFNNEADTPDNFQSRRPNTSFCFLDIRSPGLGDTAMYLCATSRGDRAGYTFGSGTRLTVV.

This clone is a singleton in its sample. CDR3 nucleotides: TGTGCCAGCAGCCCCCGGACTAGCGGGGTCGGCGGGGAGCTGTTTTTT. Translation gives CASSPRTSGVGGELFF. The chain couples TRBV11-2 to TRBJ2-2; TRBD2 matches 12 bases. V lost 5 bases to trimming and J lost 7 bases; unmatched junction nucleotides: 8. Germline CDR1 and CDR2: SGHAT and FQNNGV. The CDR3 spans 16 residues. The full variable domain, in which reference TRBV11-2 and TRBJ2-2 provide the parts outside the CDR3, is EAGVAQSPRYKIIEKRQSVAFWCNPISGHATLYWYQQILGQGPKLLIQFQNNGVVDDSQLPKDRFSAERLKGVDSTLKIQPAKLEDSAVYLCASSPRTSGVGGELFFGEGSRLTVL.

The CDR3 protein is CASSLNRQGGGEAFF. DNA of the CDR3: TGCGCCAGCAGCTTGAACCGGCAGGGAGGGGGTGAAGCTTTCTTT. The chain combines TRBV5-1 with TRBJ1-1; D is perhaps TRBD1 (6 bases). Germline CDR1 SGHRS, CDR2 YFSETQ. The length of the CDR3 is 15 residues. Trimming shortened V by 1 base and J by 7 bases, and 17 bases separated the two germline ends.

This clone was observed once. The chain uses TRBV6-5 and TRBJ1-1; 9 positions match TRBD1. After removal of 4 bases from V and 3 bases from J, the junction contained 9 bases not matched to a gene. The CDR3 runs to 16 residues. CDR1 and CDR2 (germline): MNHEY, SVGAGI. CDR3 sequence (DNA): TGTGCCAGCAGTTTTGGGACAGGGATGAGGCACACTGAAGCTTTCTTT. Protein sequence: CASSFGTGMRHTEAFF.

The chain carries TRBV6-1 and TRBJ2-5; 8 bases fit TRBD2. Germline V gives CDR1 MNHNS, CDR2 SASEGT. The CDR3 spans 15 residues. V dropped 2 bases and J dropped 6; count of bases not matched to a gene: 8. The CDR3 is CASSEKTGGRKTQYF. The DNA for the CDR3 is TGTGCCAGCAGTGAAAAGACGGGGGGGCGAAAGACCCAGTACTTC.

The V gene is TRBV19, the J gene TRBJ2-3, with a possible D match to TRBD2 (6 bases). The CDR3 covers 17 residues. Germline loops: CDR1 LNHDA, CDR2 SQIVND (reference sequence). V shed 4 bases and J shed 2 bases, with 19 bases lying between them. The CDR3 loop is CASSTTVGGRFTDTQYF. In DNA, the CDR3 is TGTGCCAGTAGTACCACCGTCGGGGGAAGGTTCACAGATACGCAGTATTTT.

This chain uses TRBV7-2 with TRBJ1-5, with a tentative D call TRBD1 (5 bases). V lost 0 bases and J lost 5, with 11 bases in between. This CDR3 is built from 15 residues. Germline CDR1 reads SGHTA; CDR2 reads FQGNSA. The CDR3 is CASSLALDSYQPQHF. The CDR3, as DNA: TGTGCCAGCAGCTTAGCCCTCGACAGTTATCAGCCCCAGCATTTT.

The CDR3 is CASSIAFGAGGVTDTQYF. In nucleotides, the CDR3 is TGTGCCAGTAGTATCGCCTTCGGAGCGGGGGGGGTCACAGATACGCAGTATTTT. This chain connects TRBV19 to TRBJ2-3, with 10 bases matching TRBD2. CDR3 length: 18 amino acids. Germline V gene lookup returns CDR1 LNHDA and CDR2 SQIVND (reference sequence). V trimming: 3 bases; J trimming: 2 bases; junction bases outside the gene matches: 11. Using reference TRBV19 and TRBJ2-3 for the parts outside the CDR3, the full variable domain is DGGITQSPKYLFRKEGQNVTLSCEQNLNHDAMYWYRQDPGQGLRLIYYSQIVNDFQKGDIAEGYSVSREKKESFPLTVTSAQKNPTAFYLCASSIAFGAGGVTDTQYFGPGTRLTVL.

V is TRBV7-9 and J is TRBJ1-1; D is perhaps TRBD1 (6 bases). With 5 bases removed from V and 10 bases from J, the gap between germline ends came to 14 bases. The CDR3 runs 12 residues. CDR1 is SEHNR, CDR2 FQNEAQ, per germline (reference sequence). The CDR3 DNA reads as TGTGCCAGCAGCCCAAAGCAGGGGATAGCTTTCTTT. This codes for CASSPKQGIAFF. The full variable domain, with the rest looked up from reference TRBV7-9 and TRBJ1-1, is DTGVSQNPRHKITKRGQNVTFRCDPISEHNRLYWYRQTLGQGPEFLTYFQNEAQLEKSRLLSDRFSAERPKGSFSTLEIQRTEQGDSAMYLCASSPKQGIAFFGQGTRLTVV.

In this sample, this clone turned up a few times. The V call is TRBV19, the J call TRBJ2-5, with 10 nucleotides matching TRBD2. V shed 6 bases, J shed 5 bases, and the junction held 12 bases outside the gene matches. There are 16 residues in the CDR3. Germline V gene data show CDR1 as LNHDA and CDR2 as SQIVND (reference sequence). The CDR3 nucleotides are TGTGCCAGTAGCCAGCGGGGGGGCCAGCTGCGGGAGACCCAGTACTTC. This gives the protein CASSQRGGQLRETQYF. Drawing the rest from reference TRBV19 and TRBJ2-5, the complete variable domain is DGGITQSPKYLFRKEGQNVTLSCEQNLNHDAMYWYRQDPGQGLRLIYYSQIVNDFQKGDIAEGYSVSREKKESFPLTVTSAQKNPTAFYLCASSQRGGQLRETQYFGPGTRLLVL.

The rearrangement uses TRBV11-2 and TRBJ2-5, with D perhaps matching TRBD2 (6 bases). V shed 1 base and J shed 11 bases, with 17 bases lying between them. CDR3 length: 14 amino acids. In germline, CDR1 is SGHAT, CDR2 FQNNGV. In nucleotides, the CDR3 is TGTGCCAGCAGCTTAGCCTGGGACCCCCGGGAGCAGTACTTC. Protein: CASSLAWDPREQYF.

Remarks on this clone: One end of the junction does not line up with germline, which may come from a read error. V is TRBV2 and J is TRBJ1-2; D remains unclear. Germline CDR1 reads SNHLY; CDR2 reads FYNNEI. This CDR3 is 16 amino acids long. CDR3 nucleotide sequence: TGTGCCAGCAGTCAAGCTTACAGAGATACCAACTATGGCTACACCTTC. Translation gives CASSQAYRDTNYGYTF.

This clone was found once. This chain joins TRBV25-1 and TRBJ2-5; D might be TRBD2 (7 bases). V dropped 6 bases and J dropped 4 bases, with 15 bases sitting between them. This CDR3 is built from 14 residues. Germline CDR1 and CDR2: MGHDK and SYGVNS. The CDR3 loop reads CASSEGGGLETQYF. The CDR3 nucleotides read TGTGCCAGCAGCGAAGGGGGAGGGTTAGAGACCCAGTACTTC.

The J gene is TRBJ1-5, the V gene TRBV6-5; a weak D match, TRBD1 (5 bases). With 5 bases removed from V and 8 bases from J, the gap between germline ends came to 16 bases. The CDR3 contains 14 residues. CDR1 is MNHEY, CDR2 SVGAGI, per germline. CDR3 nucleotides: TGTGCCAGCAGTGACGTTCAGGGATATGAGCCCCAGCATTTT. As protein: CASSDVQGYEPQHF.

This chain links TRBV27 with TRBJ2-3; no firm D call. V gave up 4 bases and J gave up 0 bases, with 8 bases separating them. Germline V gene lookup returns CDR1 MNHEY and CDR2 SMNVEV (reference sequence). The CDR3 spans 14 residues. The CDR3: CASSSIPSTDTQYF. The CDR3 region has the DNA TGTGCCAGCAGTTCTATCCCTAGCACAGATACGCAGTATTTT.

V usage is TRBV7-9 and J usage is TRBJ2-7, with no clear D. There are 16 residues in the CDR3. Germline V gene data show CDR1 as SEHNR and CDR2 as FQNEAQ (reference sequence). The V end lost 5 bases, the J end lost 2 bases, and 19 bases lay between the germline ends. This chain's CDR3 is CASSPPYSRNTYEQYF. The DNA for the CDR3 is TGTGCCAGCAGCCCTCCTTACTCCCGAAATACCTACGAGCAGTACTTC.

The rearrangement uses TRBV7-9 and TRBJ1-5; possibly TRBD1 for D (6 bases). Per germline, CDR1 SEHNR and CDR2 FQNEAQ (reference sequence). The CDR3 covers 17 residues. The V end lost 0 bases, the J end lost 2 bases, and 14 bases lay between the germline ends. CDR3 sequence: CASSLALQGSGNQPQHF. The DNA of the CDR3 is TGTGCCAGCAGCTTAGCGCTCCAGGGGTCAGGCAATCAGCCCCAGCATTTT.

This sequence joins TRBV4-1 and TRBJ2-3; 8 bases fit TRBD2. Germline lookup yields CDR1 MGHRA and CDR2 YSYEKL. The CDR3 sequence is 17 residues long. The V gene end was trimmed by 4 bases and the J gene end by 0 bases; junction bases not matched to a gene: 9. The CDR3 region is CASSRAHVAGSTDTQYF. CDR3 coding DNA: TGCGCCAGCAGCCGCGCGCATGTAGCGGGAAGCACAGATACGCAGTATTTT.

The V gene is TRBV10-3, the J gene TRBJ2-5; D unresolved. The CDR3 has 13 amino acids. V lost 4 bases, J lost 2 bases, and 8 bases lay in between. Germline CDR1 reads ENHRY; CDR2 reads SYGVKD. CDR3 protein: CAISVTEQETQYF. The CDR3 DNA sequence: TGTGCCATCAGTGTAACAGAGCAAGAGACCCAGTACTTC.

The chain carries TRBV7-2 and TRBJ2-7; the D gene is possibly TRBD1 (6 bases). CDR3 length: 16 residues. Per germline, CDR1 SGHTA and CDR2 FQGNSA. With 5 bases removed from V and 0 bases from J, the gap between germline ends came to 17 bases. The CDR3 reads CASSPGAGASSYEQYV. In DNA, the CDR3 is TGTGCCAGCAGCCCAGGAGCAGGGGCCAGCTCCTACGAGCAGTACGTC.

The V gene is TRBV5-1, the J gene TRBJ1-3; D unresolved. The CDR3 spans 14 residues. Germline V CDR1 and CDR2: SGHRS, YFSETQ. Trimming left V 4 bases short and J 1 base short, with 9 bases between. CDR3 coding DNA: TGCGCCAGCAGCATGGGGAGTTCTGGAAACACCATATATTTT. Translation gives CASSMGSSGNTIYF. Filled out from reference TRBV5-1 and TRBJ1-3, the complete variable domain reads KAGVTQTPRYLIKTRGQQVTLSCSPISGHRSVSWYQQTPGQGLQFLFEYFSETQRNKGNFPGRFSGRQFSNSRSEMNVSTLELGDSALYLCASSMGSSGNTIYFGEGSWLTVV.

V and J are TRBV18 and TRBJ2-7; 9 bases align to TRBD1. Germline CDR1 reads KGHSH; CDR2 reads LQKENI. V lost 4 bases and J lost 1; bases outside the gene matches: 2. This CDR3 comprises 14 residues. The CDR3 loop reads CASSQGTGSYEQYV. DNA for the CDR3: TGTGCCAGCTCACAAGGGACAGGGTCCTACGAGCAGTACGTC.